This T cell receptor (beta chain) was profiled in a study of vaccination and CD4 T cells after COVID-19. An Oncomine TCR Beta short-read assay was used to sequence the DNA from cultured CD4+ T cells. Investigators obtained genomic DNA by extraction from cultured CD4+ T cells. TCRdb processed the PCR reads anew with MiXCR; each CDR3 protein has one entry. The sample lists about 10,000 distinct CDR3 sequences; under 35% were seen once. Trimming took off 3 bases at V and 0 bases at J, with 17 bases between the two ends. Germline CDR1 SGHNT, CDR2 YYREEE (reference sequence). The CDR3 spans 17 residues. Treatment: 10-day PBMC culture with coronavirus spike peptide pools or control peptides (ViraFEST assay). Those CD4+ T cells from the unexposed donor predate the COVID-19 pandemic (2011-2018). ViraFEST stimulated the growth of antigen-specific T cells using peptide pools and subsequently profiled their TCRs by sequencing.

A remark on this clonotype: Its antigen is unidentified.

The source is a human donor in good health. This chain connects TRBV5-4 to TRBJ2-3, with a possible D match to TRBD2 (5 bases). Sequencing was performed on CD4+ T cells from blood, cultured in vitro. The CDR3 coding sequence is TGTGCCAGCAGCTCGCCGATCGGCGGGCAGAGCACAGATACGCAGTATTTT. This gives the protein CASSSPIGGQSTDTQYF.